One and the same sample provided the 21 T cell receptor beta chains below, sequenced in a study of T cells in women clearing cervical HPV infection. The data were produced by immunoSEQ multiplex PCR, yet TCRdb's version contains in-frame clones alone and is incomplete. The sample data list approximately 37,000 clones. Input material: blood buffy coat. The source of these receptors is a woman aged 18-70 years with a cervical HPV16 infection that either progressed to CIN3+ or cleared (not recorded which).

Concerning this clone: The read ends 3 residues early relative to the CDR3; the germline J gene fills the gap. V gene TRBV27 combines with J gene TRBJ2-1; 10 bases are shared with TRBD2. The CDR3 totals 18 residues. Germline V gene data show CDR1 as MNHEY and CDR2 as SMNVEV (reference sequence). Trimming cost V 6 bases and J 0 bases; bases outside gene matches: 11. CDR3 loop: CASRSGSSGSGSYNEQFF. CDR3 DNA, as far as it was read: TGTGCCAGCAGATCAGGGTCTAGCGGGAGTGGCTCCTACAATGAG.

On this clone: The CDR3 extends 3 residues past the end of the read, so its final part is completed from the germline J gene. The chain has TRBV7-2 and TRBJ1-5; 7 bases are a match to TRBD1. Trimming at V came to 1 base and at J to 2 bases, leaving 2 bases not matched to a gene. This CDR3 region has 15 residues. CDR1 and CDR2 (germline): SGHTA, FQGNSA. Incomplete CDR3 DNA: TGTGCCAGCAGCTTAGGGGACAGCCGCAATCAGCCC. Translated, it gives CASSLGDSRNQP. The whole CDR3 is CASSLGDSRNQPQHF.

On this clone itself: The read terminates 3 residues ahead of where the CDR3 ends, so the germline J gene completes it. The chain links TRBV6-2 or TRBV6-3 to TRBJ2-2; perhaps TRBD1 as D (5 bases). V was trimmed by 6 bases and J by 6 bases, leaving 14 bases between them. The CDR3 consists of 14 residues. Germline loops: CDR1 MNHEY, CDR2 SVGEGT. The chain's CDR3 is CASSHQGVPGELFF. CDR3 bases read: TGTGCCAGCAGCCACCAGGGCGTCCCCGGGGAG.

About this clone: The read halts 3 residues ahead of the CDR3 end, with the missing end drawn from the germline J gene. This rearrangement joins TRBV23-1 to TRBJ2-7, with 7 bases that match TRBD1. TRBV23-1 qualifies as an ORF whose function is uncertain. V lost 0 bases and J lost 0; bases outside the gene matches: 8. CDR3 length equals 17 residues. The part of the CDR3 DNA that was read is TGCGCCAGCAGTCAATCCGGGACAGCAAAGAGCTCCTACGAG. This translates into CASSQSGTAKSSYE. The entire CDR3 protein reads CASSQSGTAKSSYEQYF.

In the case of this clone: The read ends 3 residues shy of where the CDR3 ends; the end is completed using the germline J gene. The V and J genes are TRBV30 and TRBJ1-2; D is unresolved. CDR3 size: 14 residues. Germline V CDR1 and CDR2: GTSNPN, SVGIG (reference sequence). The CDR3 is CAWSDYGSDVNYTF. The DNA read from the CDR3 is TGTGCCTGGAGTGACTACGGATCGGATGTAAAC.

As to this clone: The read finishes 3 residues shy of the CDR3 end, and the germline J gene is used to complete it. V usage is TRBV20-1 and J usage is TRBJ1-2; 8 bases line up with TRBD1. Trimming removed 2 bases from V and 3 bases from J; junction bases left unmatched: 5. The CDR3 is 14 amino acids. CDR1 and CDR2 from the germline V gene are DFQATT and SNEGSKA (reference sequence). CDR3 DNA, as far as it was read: TGCAGTGCTAGACAACAGGGGGGCGACTATGGC. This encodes CSARQQGGDYG. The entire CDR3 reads CSARQQGGDYGYTF.

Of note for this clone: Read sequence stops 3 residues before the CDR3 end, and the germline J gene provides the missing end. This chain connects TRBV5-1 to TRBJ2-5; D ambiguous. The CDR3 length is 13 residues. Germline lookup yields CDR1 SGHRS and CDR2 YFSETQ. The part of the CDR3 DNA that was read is TGCGCCAGCAGCTTGGCTGTCACAGATACC. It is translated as CASSLAVTDT. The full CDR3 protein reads CASSLAVTDTQYF. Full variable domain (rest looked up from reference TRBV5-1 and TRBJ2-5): KAGVTQTPRYLIKTRGQQVTLSCSPISGHRSVSWYQQTPGQGLQFLFEYFSETQRNKGNFPGRFSGRQFSNSRSEMNVSTLELGDSALYLCASSLAVTDTQYFGPGTRLLVL.

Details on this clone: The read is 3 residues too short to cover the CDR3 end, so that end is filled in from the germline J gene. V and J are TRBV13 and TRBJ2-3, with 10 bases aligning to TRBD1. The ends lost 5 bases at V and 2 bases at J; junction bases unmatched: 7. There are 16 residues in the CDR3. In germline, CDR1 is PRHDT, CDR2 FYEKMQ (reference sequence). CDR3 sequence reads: CASSPRQGANTDTQYF. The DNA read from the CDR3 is TGTGCCAGCAGCCCTAGACAGGGGGCGAACACAGATACG. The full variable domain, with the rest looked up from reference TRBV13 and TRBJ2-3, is AAGVIQSPRHLIKEKRETATLKCYPIPRHDTVYWYQQGPGQDPQFLISFYEKMQSDKGSIPDRFSAQQFSDYHSELNMSSLELGDSALYFCASSPRQGANTDTQYFGPGTRLTVL.

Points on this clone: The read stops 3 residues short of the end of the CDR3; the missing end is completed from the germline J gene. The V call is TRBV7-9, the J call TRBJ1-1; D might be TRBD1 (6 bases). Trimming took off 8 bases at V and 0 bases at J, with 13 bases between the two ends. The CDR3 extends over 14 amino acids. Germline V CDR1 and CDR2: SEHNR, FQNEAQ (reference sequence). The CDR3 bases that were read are TGTGCCAGCCTTCTAGGACAGATGAACACTGAA. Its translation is CASLLGQMNTE. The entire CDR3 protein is CASLLGQMNTEAFF.

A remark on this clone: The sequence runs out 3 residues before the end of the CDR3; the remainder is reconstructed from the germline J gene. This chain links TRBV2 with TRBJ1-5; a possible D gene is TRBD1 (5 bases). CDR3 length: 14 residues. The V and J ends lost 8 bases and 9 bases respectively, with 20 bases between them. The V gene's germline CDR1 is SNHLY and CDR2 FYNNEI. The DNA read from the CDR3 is TGTGCCAGCCAAAAAGGGGACGGGGGAGGGCCC. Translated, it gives CASQKGDGGGP. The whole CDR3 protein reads CASQKGDGGGPQHF.

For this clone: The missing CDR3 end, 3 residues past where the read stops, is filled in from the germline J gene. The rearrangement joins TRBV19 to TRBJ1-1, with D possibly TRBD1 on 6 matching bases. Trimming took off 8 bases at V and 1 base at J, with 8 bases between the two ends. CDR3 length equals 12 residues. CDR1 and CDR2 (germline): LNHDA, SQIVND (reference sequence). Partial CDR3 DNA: TGTGCCAGTGTCAGGGGGAACACTGAA. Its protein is CASVRGNTE. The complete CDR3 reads CASVRGNTEAFF.

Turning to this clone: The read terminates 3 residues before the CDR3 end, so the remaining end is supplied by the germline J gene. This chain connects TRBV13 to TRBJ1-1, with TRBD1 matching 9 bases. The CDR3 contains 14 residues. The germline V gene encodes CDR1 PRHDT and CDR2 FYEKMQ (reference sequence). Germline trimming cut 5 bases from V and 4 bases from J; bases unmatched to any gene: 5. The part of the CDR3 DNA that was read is TGTGCCAGCAGCCAACAGGGGGCTGGCACTGAA. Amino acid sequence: CASSQQGAGTE. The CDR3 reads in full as CASSQQGAGTEAFF.

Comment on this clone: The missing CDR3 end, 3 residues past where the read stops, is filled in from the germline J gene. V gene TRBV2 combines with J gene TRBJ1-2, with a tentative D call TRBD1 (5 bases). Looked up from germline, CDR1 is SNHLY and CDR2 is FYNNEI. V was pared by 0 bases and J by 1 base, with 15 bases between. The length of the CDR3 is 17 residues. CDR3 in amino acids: CASSEAGGGLDNYGYTF. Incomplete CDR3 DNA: TGTGCCAGCAGTGAAGCTGGGGGGGGTTTAGATAACTATGGC.

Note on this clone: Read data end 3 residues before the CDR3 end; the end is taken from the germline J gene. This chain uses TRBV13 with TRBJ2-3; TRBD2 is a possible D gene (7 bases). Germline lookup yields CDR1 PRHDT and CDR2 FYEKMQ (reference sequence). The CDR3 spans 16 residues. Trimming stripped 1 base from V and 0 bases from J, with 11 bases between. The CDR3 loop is CASSLEGGPSTDTQYF. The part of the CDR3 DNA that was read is TGTGCCAGCAGCTTAGAGGGGGGGCCAAGCACAGATACG.

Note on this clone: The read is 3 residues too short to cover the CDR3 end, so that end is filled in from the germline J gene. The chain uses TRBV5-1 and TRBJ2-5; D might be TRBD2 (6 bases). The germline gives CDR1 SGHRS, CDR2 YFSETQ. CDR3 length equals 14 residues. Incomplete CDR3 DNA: TGCGCCAGCAGCTTGGATACTAGCTCAGATACC. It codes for CASSLDTSSDT. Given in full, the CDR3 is CASSLDTSSDTQYF.

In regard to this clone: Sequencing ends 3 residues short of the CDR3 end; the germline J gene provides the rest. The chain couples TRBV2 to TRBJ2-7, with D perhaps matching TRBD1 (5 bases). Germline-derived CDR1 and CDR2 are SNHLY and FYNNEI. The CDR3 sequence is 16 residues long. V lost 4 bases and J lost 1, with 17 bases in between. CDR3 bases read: TGTGCCAGCAGTGGCTCTGGGGCTAGTAGGTCCTACGAG. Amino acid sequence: CASSGSGASRSYE. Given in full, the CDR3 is CASSGSGASRSYEQYF.

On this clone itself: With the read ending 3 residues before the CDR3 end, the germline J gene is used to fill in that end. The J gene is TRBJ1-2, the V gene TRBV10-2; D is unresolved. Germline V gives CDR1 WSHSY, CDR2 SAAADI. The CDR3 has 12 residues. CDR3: CASSDGGWGYTF. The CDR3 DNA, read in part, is TGCGCCAGCAGTGACGGCGGTTGGGGC.

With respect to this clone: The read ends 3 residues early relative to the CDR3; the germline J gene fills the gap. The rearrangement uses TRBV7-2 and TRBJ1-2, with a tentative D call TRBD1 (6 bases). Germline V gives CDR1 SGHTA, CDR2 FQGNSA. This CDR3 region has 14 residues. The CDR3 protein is CASSLGGGLDDYTF. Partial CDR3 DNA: TGTGCCAGCAGCTTAGGCGGGGGCTTGGACGAC.

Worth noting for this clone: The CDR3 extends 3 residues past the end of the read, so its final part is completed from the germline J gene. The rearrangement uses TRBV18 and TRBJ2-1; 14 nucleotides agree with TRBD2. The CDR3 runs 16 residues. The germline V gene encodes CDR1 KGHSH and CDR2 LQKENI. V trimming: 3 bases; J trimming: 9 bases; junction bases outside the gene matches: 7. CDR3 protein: CASSPENGLAGGEQFF. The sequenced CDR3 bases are TGTGCCAGCTCACCCGAAAATGGACTAGCGGGAGGTGAG.

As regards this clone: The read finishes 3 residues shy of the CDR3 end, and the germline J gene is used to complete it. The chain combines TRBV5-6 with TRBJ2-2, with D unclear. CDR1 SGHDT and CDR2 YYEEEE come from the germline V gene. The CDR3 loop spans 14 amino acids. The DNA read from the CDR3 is TGTGCCAGCAGCTTGGCCGGGTATAATTCACCG. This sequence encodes CASSLAGYNSP. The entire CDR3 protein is CASSLAGYNSPLFF.

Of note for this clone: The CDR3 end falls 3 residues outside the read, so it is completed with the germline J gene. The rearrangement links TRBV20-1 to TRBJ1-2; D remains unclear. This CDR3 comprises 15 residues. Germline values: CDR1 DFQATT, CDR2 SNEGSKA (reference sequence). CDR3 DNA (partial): TGCAGTGCTAGTTTAGGCGGGAGGGCCAGAAACGAC. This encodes CSASLGGRARND. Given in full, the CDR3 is CSASLGGRARNDYTF.